The rows below give T cell receptor beta chains drawn from one sample of a study of T cell repertoires in cytomegalovirus infection. TCRdb re-derived calls from the reads in MiXCR, one entry per CDR3 protein. The sample contains about 160,000 distinct CDR3 sequences, about 20% of which appear only once. Antigen specificity for these receptors is unknown. Sequenced material: CD8+ T cells from cultured PBMCs, taken from culture after CMV antigen stimulation. These receptor sequences come from a human donor in good health (CMV status not recorded). Some clones in this sample may be carry-over from other donors' samples. Each CDR3 is given with its conserved first and last residue. D genes are given only for firm matches. Size is omitted from some rows. Given values are once, few, many or a class for expanded clones.

>15|NA|few|TRBV24-1|TRBJ2-7
CATSVVDGNSYEQYF
TGTGCCACCAGTGTGGTGGATGGGAACTCCTACGAGCAGTACTTC
>14|NA|few|TRBV19|TRBJ1-1
CASSITPSYTEAFF
TGTGCCAGTAGTATTACTCCCAGCTACACTGAAGCTTTCTTT
>16|TRBD1|few|TRBV4-2|TRBJ2-1
CASSRRGQEFYNEQFF
TGTGCCAGCAGCCGGAGGGGACAGGAGTTCTACAATGAGCAGTTCTTC
>14|TRBD1|NA|TRBV27|TRBJ1-1
CASSPGTDNTEAFF
TGTGCCAGCAGTCCGGGGACAGACAACACTGAAGCTTTCTTT
>13|NA|NA|TRBV7-8|TRBJ1-2
CASSLLRNYGYTF
TGTGCCAGCAGCTTATTAAGGAACTATGGCTACACCTTC
>16|NA|many|TRBV7-8|TRBJ2-1
CASRANGGGSYNEQFF
TGTGCCAGCAGGGCCAACGGGGGCGGCTCCTACAATGAGCAGTTCTTC
>20|NA|NA|TRBV7-9|TRBJ2-2
CASSLALGSEWRTTTGELFF
TGTGCCAGCAGCTTAGCCCTCGGATCCGAGTGGCGGACTACGACCGGGGAGCTGTTTTTT
>14|NA|NA|TRBV7-6|TRBJ2-7
CASSSYGQNYEQYF
TGTGCCAGCAGCTCGTATGGACAGAACTACGAGCAGTACTTC
>15|TRBD1|NA|TRBV6-6|TRBJ1-5
CASSSGQGGNQPQHF
TGTGCCAGCAGCTCCGGACAGGGTGGCAATCAGCCCCAGCATTTT
>15|NA|NA|TRBV6-1|TRBJ2-7
CASSESPGGLKEQYF
TGTGCCAGCAGTGAATCCCCGGGGGGCCTTAAAGAGCAGTACTTC
>17|NA|few|TRBV7-6|TRBJ2-2
CASSSKRAYGHTGELFF
TGTGCCAGCAGCTCAAAAAGGGCCTACGGACACACCGGGGAGCTGTTTTTT
>15|TRBD1|few|TRBV6-6|TRBJ2-3
CASSYGTGGTDTQYF
TGTGCCAGCAGTTACGGGACAGGGGGCACAGATACGCAGTATTTT
>15|NA|NA|TRBV7-9|TRBJ1-1
CASRSAHRLNTEAFF
TGTGCCAGCAGATCTGCGCACAGGTTGAACACTGAAGCTTTCTTT
>13|TRBD2|once|TRBV4-1|TRBJ2-1
CASSSAGGALQFF
TGCGCCAGCAGCTCGGCGGGGGGGGCTTTACAGTTCTTC
>19|NA|NA|TRBV4-3|TRBJ1-6
CASSQDTSAGIPYNSPLHF
TGCGCCAGCAGCCAAGATACGTCGGCAGGGATCCCCTATAATTCACCCCTCCACTTT
>19|TRBD2|NA|TRBV11-2|TRBJ2-7
CASSSSPALAGGPQGEQYF
TGTGCCAGCAGCTCCTCCCCGGCCTTGGCGGGGGGGCCCCAGGGAGAGCAGTACTTC
>13|TRBD1|NA|TRBV7-8|TRBJ1-1
CASSRQGITEAFF
TGTGCCAGCAGCCGACAGGGGATCACTGAAGCTTTCTTT
>15|NA|NA|TRBV6-8|TRBJ1-5
CASSESGYSNQPQHF
TGTGCCAGCAGCGAAAGTGGATATAGCAATCAGCCCCAGCATTTT
>15|NA|NA|TRBV20-1|TRBJ1-5
CSARAPVSDNQPQHF
TGCAGTGCTAGGGCCCCGGTCAGCGACAATCAGCCCCAGCATTTT
>19|TRBD1|few|TRBV12-3/TRBV12-4|TRBJ2-3
CASSEATGTGDLLSDTQYF
TGTGCCAGCAGTGAAGCAACCGGGACAGGGGATTTATTGTCAGATACGCAGTATTTT